Following are 16 T cell receptor beta chains from one sample sequenced in a study of T-cell memory formation after mild COVID-19. TCRdb reprocessed the 5' RACE reads via MiXCR and lists one record per CDR3 protein. This repertoire shows hundreds of thousands of distinct CDR3 sequences, roughly 18% found once; its top ten account for around 13%. The sample comprised PBMCs or a T cell subset sorted from them (not recorded which). These receptors were obtained from an adult woman who had mild COVID-19 (a few samples of this study predate the infection). Cell type and time point are not known.

The genes are TRBV5-1 and TRBJ2-5, with TRBD2 identical over 12 bases. V lost 6 bases to trimming and J lost 5 bases; unmatched junction nucleotides: 8. The CDR3 has 15 amino acids. Germline CDR1 SGHRS, CDR2 YFSETQ. The CDR3, as DNA: TGCGCCAGCACAAGACTAGCGGGGGAGACGGAGACCCAGTACTTC. Protein: CASTRLAGETETQYF. Full variable domain (missing parts from reference TRBV5-1 and TRBJ2-5): KAGVTQTPRYLIKTRGQQVTLSCSPISGHRSVSWYQQTPGQGLQFLFEYFSETQRNKGNFPGRFSGRQFSNSRSEMNVSTLELGDSALYLCASTRLAGETETQYFGPGTRLLVL.

The V and J genes are TRBV2 and TRBJ2-6; no reliable D call. This CDR3 region has 16 residues. The V and J ends lost 2 bases and 0 bases respectively, with 8 bases between them. CDR1 is SNHLY, CDR2 FYNNEI, per germline. In nucleotides, the CDR3 is TGTGCCAGCAGTGAATCAGCGTTCTCTGGGGCCAACGTCCTGACTTTC. Translating it yields CASSESAFSGANVLTF.

V gene TRBV13 combines with J gene TRBJ1-1; perhaps TRBD1 as D (5 bases). Germline CDR1 is PRHDT and CDR2 is FYEKMQ (reference sequence). The CDR3 is 16 amino acids. Trimming removed 1 base at V and 4 bases at J, with 16 bases between. In DNA, the CDR3 is TGTGCCAGCAGCTTAGCTAGTCGGCAGGGTGGCACTGAAGCTTTCTTT. Encoded protein: CASSLASRQGGTEAFF.

V is TRBV20-1 and J is TRBJ1-2, with D perhaps matching TRBD1 (6 bases). The CDR3 runs 13 residues. Germline CDR1 is DFQATT and CDR2 is SNEGSKA (reference sequence). CDR3 DNA sequence: TGCAGCGCCAGTTCCCGGGACACCTATGGCTACACCTTC. It specifies CSASSRDTYGYTF.

This clonotype was counted a few times. The rearrangement links TRBV28 to TRBJ2-3, with D unclear. This CDR3 has 13 residues. Germline values: CDR1 MDHEN, CDR2 SYDVKM. Trimming took off 4 bases at V and 4 bases at J, with 9 bases between the two ends. CDR3 region: CASSSRLADTQYF. The CDR3, as DNA: TGTGCCAGCAGTTCGCGACTTGCAGATACGCAGTATTTT. The full variable domain, completed using reference TRBV28 and TRBJ2-3, is DVKVTQSSRYLVKRTGEKVFLECVQDMDHENMFWYRQDPGLGLRLIYFSYDVKMKEKGDIPEGYSVSREKKERFSLILESASTNQTSMYLCASSSRLADTQYFGPGTRLTVL.

This clonotype has just a few counts. The gene calls are TRBV6-6 and TRBJ2-5; maybe TRBD2 (6 bases). Per the germline V gene, CDR1 is MNHNY and CDR2 is SVGAGI (reference sequence). This CDR3 region has 17 residues. V lost 0 bases and J lost 1, with 15 bases in between. CDR3 sequence: CASSYSTRVGSQETQYF. The CDR3 DNA sequence: TGTGCCAGCAGTTACTCAACCAGGGTCGGGAGCCAAGAGACCCAGTACTTC.

This clonotype has just a few counts. The rearrangement uses TRBV7-6 and TRBJ2-2, with D tentatively TRBD2 (5 bases). V dropped 5 bases and J dropped 5 bases, with 15 bases sitting between them. Germline loops: CDR1 SGHVS, CDR2 FNYEAQ. The CDR3 extends over 15 amino acids. The CDR3 coding sequence is TGTGCCAGCAGCCTCTATAACGGCGGGACCGGGGAGCTGTTTTTT. This sequence encodes CASSLYNGGTGELFF.

This clonotype appeared a few times. This chain joins TRBV20-1 and TRBJ2-7, with D perhaps assigned TRBD1 or TRBD2 (5 bases each). The germline CDR1 and CDR2 sequences are DFQATT and SNEGSKA (reference sequence). The V and J ends lost 7 bases and 0 bases respectively, with 10 bases between them. The CDR3 covers 12 residues. The CDR3 loop is CSVGTSSYEQYF. In DNA form, the CDR3 reads TGCAGTGTGGGGACCTCCTCCTACGAGCAGTACTTC.

The J gene is TRBJ2-5, the V gene TRBV7-6; 8 bases map to TRBD2. There are 16 residues in the CDR3. Germline V lookup: CDR1 SGHVS, CDR2 FNYEAQ. Trimming took 1 base from V and 3 from J; bases not matched to a gene: 7. DNA for the CDR3: TGTGCCAGCAGCTTAGAGGGTAGCGGGGAGAAAGAGACCCAGTACTTC. Translated, it gives CASSLEGSGEKETQYF.

The chain carries TRBV19 and TRBJ1-5; TRBD1 aligns across 10 bases. The CDR3 covers 13 residues. The V and J ends lost 5 bases and 6 bases, in that order; junction bases with no gene match: 1. Germline V gives CDR1 LNHDA, CDR2 SQIVND (reference sequence). The CDR3 DNA sequence: TGTGCCAGTAGTTGGGACAGGGGTCAGCCCCAGCATTTT. The encoded protein is CASSWDRGQPQHF.

The chain recombines TRBV19 with TRBJ1-6; no reliable D call. V lost 9 bases, J lost 4 bases, and 16 bases lay in between. In germline, CDR1 is LNHDA, CDR2 SQIVND (reference sequence). The CDR3 has 15 amino acids. CDR3 sequence (DNA): TGTGCCAGCCAGCACCATGTACGGTATAATTCACCCCTCCACTTT. It translates to CASQHHVRYNSPLHF.

This chain connects TRBV20-1 to TRBJ2-1; 7 nucleotides align to TRBD1. This CDR3 region has 14 residues. Trimming cost V 4 bases and J 7 bases; bases outside gene matches: 10. Germline V gene lookup returns CDR1 DFQATT and CDR2 SNEGSKA (reference sequence). The CDR3 region is CSANPYRGRNEQFF. CDR3 DNA: TGCAGTGCTAACCCCTACAGGGGTAGGAATGAGCAGTTCTTC.

The rearrangement joins TRBV7-2 to TRBJ1-1, with D perhaps matching TRBD1 (5 bases). Germline V gene data show CDR1 as SGHTA and CDR2 as FQGNSA. This CDR3 region has 13 residues. V lost 6 bases and J 4 bases, leaving 12 bases between the germline ends. CDR3 DNA sequence: TGTGCCAGCAGACCTGGGGGGGGCACTGAAGCTTTCTTT. Its protein product is CASRPGGGTEAFF.

The chain combines TRBV4-1 with TRBJ2-6; D tentatively reads TRBD1 or TRBD2 (6 bases each). Germline CDR1 MGHRA, CDR2 YSYEKL. Deletions cut 3 bases from V and 4 bases from J, with 13 bases between. The CDR3 length is 16 residues. The CDR3 here is CASSQEGEAGANVLTF. In DNA, the CDR3 is TGCGCCAGCAGCCAGGAGGGGGAGGCGGGGGCCAACGTCCTGACTTTC.

The V call is TRBV7-3, the J call TRBJ2-2; TRBD1 is a possible D gene (5 bases). The CDR3 has 13 residues. V lost 5 bases and J 7 bases, leaving 11 bases between the germline ends. Per germline, CDR1 SGHTA and CDR2 FQGTGA. The CDR3 DNA reads as TGTGCCAGCAGCCTGGGGCAGATCGGGGAGCTGTTTTTT. It encodes CASSLGQIGELFF.

This chain joins TRBV27 and TRBJ2-1; D call uncertain. Germline V gives CDR1 MNHEY, CDR2 SMNVEV (reference sequence). The CDR3 is 15 residues long. With 0 bases removed from V and 10 bases from J, the gap between germline ends came to 16 bases. In DNA form, the CDR3 reads TGTGCCAGCAGTTTATCGGGGATCGTAAGGTACGAGCAGTTCTTC. It yields the protein CASSLSGIVRYEQFF.